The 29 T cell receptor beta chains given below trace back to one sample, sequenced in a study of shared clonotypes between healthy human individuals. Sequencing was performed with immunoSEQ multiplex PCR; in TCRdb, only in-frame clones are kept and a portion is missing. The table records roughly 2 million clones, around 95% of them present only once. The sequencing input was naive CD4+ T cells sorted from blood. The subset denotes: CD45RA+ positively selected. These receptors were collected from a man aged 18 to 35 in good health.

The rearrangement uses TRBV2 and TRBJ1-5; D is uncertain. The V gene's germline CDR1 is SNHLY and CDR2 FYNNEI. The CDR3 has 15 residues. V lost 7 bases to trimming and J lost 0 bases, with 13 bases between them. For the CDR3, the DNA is TGTGCCAGCACGAAATTGGGTTTTAGCAATCAGCCCCAGCATTTT. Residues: CASTKLGFSNQPQHF.

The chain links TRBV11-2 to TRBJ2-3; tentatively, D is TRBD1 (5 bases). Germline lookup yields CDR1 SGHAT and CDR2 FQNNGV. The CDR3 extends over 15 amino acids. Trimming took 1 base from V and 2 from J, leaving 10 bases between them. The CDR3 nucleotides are TGTGCCAGCAGCTTAGGGCAGGGCCCCACAGATACGCAGTATTTT. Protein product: CASSLGQGPTDTQYF. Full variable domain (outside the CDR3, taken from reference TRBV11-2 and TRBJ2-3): EAGVAQSPRYKIIEKRQSVAFWCNPISGHATLYWYQQILGQGPKLLIQFQNNGVVDDSQLPKDRFSAERLKGVDSTLKIQPAKLEDSAVYLCASSLGQGPTDTQYFGPGTRLTVL.

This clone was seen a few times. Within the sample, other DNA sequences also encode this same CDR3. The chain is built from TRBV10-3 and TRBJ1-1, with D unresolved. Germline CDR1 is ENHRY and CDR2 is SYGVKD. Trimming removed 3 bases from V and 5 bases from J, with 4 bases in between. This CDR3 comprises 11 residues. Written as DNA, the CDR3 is TGTGCCATCAGTGATGGGACTGAAGCTTTCTTT. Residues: CAISDGTEAFF.

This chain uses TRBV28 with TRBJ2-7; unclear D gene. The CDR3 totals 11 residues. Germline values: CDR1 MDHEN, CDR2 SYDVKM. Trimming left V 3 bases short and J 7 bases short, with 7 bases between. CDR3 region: CASSLMQEQYF. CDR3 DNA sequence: TGTGCCAGCAGTTTGATGCAGGAGCAGTACTTC.

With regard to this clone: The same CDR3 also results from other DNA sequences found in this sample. CDR3 bases: TGTGCCAGCAGCGTAGGTACAGGGCCAGATACGCAGTATTTT. Its protein product is CASSVGTGPDTQYF. The V call is TRBV9, the J call TRBJ2-3, with TRBD1 as a possible D gene (6 bases). CDR1 and CDR2 (germline): SGDLS, YYNGEE. This CDR3 spans 14 amino acids. Trimming left V 0 bases short and J 4 bases short, with 9 bases between.

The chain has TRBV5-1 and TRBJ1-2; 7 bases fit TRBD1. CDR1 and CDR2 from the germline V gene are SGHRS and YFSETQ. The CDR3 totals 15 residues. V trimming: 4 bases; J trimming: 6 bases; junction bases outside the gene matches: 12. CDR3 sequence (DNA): TGCGCCAGCAGCCCAATCCCAGGGGGAGGTGATGGCTACACCTTC. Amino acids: CASSPIPGGGDGYTF. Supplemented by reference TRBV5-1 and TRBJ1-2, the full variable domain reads KAGVTQTPRYLIKTRGQQVTLSCSPISGHRSVSWYQQTPGQGLQFLFEYFSETQRNKGNFPGRFSGRQFSNSRSEMNVSTLELGDSALYLCASSPIPGGGDGYTFGSGTRLTVV.

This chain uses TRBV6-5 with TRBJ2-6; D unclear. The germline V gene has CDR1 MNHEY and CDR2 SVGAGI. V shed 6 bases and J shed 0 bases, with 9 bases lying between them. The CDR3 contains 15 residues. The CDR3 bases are TGTGCCAGCAGCGCACTGATCTCTGGGGCCAACGTCCTGACTTTC. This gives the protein CASSALISGANVLTF.

The CDR3 bases are TGCGCCAGCAGCCTAGAAGGGTTCGGGGCTTCGGCGAATTATGGCTACACCTTC. Its translation is CASSLEGFGASANYGYTF. The genes are TRBV5-1 and TRBJ1-2, with D possibly matching TRBD1 (5 bases). The CDR3 spans 18 residues. Per the germline V gene, CDR1 is SGHRS and CDR2 is YFSETQ. Trimming pared 4 bases from V and 5 bases from J, leaving 27 bases between.

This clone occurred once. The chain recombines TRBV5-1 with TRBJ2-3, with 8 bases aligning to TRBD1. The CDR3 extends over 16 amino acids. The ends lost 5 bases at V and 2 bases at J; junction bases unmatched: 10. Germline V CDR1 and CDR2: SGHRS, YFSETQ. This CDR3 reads CASSSGWDRPTDTQYF. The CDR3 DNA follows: TGCGCCAGCAGTTCCGGATGGGACAGGCCCACAGATACGCAGTATTTT.

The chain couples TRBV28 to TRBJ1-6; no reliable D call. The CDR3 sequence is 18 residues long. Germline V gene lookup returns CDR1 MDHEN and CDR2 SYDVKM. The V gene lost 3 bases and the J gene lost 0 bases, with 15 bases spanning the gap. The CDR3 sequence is CASSLYRVGSSYNSPLHF. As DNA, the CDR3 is TGTGCCAGCAGTTTGTATCGGGTAGGAAGCTCCTATAATTCACCCCTCCACTTT.

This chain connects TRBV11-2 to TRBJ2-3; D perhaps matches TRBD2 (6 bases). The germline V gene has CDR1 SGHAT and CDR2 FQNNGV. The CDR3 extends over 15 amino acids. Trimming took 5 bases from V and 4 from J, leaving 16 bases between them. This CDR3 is CASSTRRGAPDTQYF. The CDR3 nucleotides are TGTGCCAGCAGCACCCGGCGGGGAGCGCCAGATACGCAGTATTTT.

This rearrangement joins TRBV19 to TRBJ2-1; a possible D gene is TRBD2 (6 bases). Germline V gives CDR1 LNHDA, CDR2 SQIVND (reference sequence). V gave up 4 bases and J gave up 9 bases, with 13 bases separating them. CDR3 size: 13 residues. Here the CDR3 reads CASSTPGVAEQFF. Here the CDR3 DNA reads TGTGCCAGTAGTACCCCGGGAGTGGCTGAGCAGTTCTTC.

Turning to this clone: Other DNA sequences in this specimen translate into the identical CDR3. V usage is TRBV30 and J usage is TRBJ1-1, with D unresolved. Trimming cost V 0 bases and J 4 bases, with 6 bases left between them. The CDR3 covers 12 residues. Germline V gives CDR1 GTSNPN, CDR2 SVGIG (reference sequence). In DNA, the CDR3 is TGTGCCTGGAGTGTATTGGGCACTGAAGCTTTCTTT. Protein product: CAWSVLGTEAFF.

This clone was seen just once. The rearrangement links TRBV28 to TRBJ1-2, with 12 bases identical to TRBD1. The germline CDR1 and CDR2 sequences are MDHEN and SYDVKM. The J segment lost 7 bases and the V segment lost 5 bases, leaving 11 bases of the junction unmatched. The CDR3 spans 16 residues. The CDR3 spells CASSETGTGGLFGYTF. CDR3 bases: TGTGCCAGCAGTGAAACCGGGACAGGGGGCTTGTTTGGCTACACCTTC.

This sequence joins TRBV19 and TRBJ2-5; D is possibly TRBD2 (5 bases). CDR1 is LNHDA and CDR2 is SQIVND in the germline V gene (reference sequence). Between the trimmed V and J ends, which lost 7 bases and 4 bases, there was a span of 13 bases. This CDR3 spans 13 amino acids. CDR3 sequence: CASTPRGRETQYF. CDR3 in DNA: TGTGCCAGTACTCCCCGAGGGAGAGAGACCCAGTACTTC.

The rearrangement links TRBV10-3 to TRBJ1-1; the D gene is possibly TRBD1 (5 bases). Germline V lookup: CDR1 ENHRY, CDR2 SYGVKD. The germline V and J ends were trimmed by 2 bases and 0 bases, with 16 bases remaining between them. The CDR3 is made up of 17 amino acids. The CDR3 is CAISEGGNQGMNTEAFF. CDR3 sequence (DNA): TGTGCCATCAGTGAGGGAGGGAATCAGGGCATGAACACTGAAGCTTTCTTT.

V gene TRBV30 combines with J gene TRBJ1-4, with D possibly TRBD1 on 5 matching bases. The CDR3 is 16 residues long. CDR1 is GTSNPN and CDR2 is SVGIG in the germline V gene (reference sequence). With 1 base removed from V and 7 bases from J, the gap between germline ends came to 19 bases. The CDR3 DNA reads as TGTGCCTGGAGTGCCCCTGGGGGGAGGGTGTCTGAAAAACTGTTTTTT. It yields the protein CAWSAPGGRVSEKLFF.

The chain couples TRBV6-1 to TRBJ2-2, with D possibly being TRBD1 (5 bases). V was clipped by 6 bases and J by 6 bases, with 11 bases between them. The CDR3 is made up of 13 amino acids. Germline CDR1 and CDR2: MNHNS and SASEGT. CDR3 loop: CASRTRVSGELFF. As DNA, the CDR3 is TGTGCCAGCAGGACCAGGGTATCCGGGGAGCTGTTTTTT.

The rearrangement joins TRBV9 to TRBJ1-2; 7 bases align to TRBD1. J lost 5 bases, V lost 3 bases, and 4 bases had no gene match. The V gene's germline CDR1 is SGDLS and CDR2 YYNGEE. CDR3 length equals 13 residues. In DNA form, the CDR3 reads TGTGCCAGCAGCGCCGGACAGGTTTATGGCTACACCTTC. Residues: CASSAGQVYGYTF. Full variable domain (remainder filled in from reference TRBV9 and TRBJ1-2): DSGVTQTPKHLITATGQRVTLRCSPRSGDLSVYWYQQSLDQGLQFLIQYYNGEERAKGNILERFSAQQFPDLHSELNLSSLELGDSALYFCASSAGQVYGYTFGSGTRLTVV.

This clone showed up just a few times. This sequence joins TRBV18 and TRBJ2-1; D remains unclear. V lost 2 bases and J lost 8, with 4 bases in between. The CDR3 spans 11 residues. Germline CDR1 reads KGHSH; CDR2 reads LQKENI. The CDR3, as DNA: TGTGCCAGCTCACCATCCGATGAGCAGTTCTTC. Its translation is CASSPSDEQFF. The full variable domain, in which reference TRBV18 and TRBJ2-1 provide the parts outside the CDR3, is NAGVMQNPRHLVRRRGQEARLRCSPMKGHSHVYWYRQLPEEGLKFMVYLQKENIIDESGMPKERFSAEFPKEGPSILRIQQVVRGDSAAYFCASSPSDEQFFGPGTRLTVL.

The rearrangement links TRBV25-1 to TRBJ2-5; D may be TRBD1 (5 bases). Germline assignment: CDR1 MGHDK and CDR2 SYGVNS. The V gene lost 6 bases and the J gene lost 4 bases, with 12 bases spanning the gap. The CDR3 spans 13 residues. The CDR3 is CASSDLGPETQYF. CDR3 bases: TGTGCCAGCAGCGATTTGGGGCCAGAGACCCAGTACTTC.

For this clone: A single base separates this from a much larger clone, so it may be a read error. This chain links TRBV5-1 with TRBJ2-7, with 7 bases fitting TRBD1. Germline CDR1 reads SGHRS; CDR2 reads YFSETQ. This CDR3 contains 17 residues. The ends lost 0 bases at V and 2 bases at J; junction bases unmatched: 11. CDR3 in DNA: TGCGCCAGCAGCTTGGGACAGGGAGCTCGTCGCCCCTACGAGCAGTACTTC. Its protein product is CASSLGQGARRPYEQYF.

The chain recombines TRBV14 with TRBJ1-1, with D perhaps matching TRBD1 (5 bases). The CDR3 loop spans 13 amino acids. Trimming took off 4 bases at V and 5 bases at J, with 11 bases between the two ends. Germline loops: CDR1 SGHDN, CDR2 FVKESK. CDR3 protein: CASSPRGRTEAFF. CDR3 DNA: TGTGCCAGCAGCCCACGGGGGAGGACTGAAGCTTTCTTT.

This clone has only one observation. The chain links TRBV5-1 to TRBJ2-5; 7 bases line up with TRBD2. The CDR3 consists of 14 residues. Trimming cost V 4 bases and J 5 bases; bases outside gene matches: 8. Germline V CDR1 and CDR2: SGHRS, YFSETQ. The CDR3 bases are TGCGCCAGCAGCCCTGAGACTAGCACGGAGACCCAGTACTTC. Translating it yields CASSPETSTETQYF.

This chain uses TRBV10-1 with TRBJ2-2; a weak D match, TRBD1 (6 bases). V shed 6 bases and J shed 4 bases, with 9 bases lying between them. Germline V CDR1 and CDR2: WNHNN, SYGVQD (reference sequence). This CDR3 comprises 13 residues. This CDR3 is CASSTGPTGELFF. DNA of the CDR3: TGCGCCAGCAGCACAGGGCCCACCGGGGAGCTGTTTTTT.

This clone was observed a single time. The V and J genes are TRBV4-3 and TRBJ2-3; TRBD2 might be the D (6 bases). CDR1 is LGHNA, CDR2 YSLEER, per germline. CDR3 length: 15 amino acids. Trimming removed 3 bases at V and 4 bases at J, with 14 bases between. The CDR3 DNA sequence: TGCGCCAGCAGCCACGGGAGAACGGGATCAGATACGCAGTATTTT. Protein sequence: CASSHGRTGSDTQYF.

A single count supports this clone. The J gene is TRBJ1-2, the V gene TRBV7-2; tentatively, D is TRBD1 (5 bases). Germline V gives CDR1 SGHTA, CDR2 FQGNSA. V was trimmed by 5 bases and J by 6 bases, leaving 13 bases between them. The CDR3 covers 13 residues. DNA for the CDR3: TGTGCCAGCAGCCTCACCAGGGCTGATGGCTACACCTTC. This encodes CASSLTRADGYTF.

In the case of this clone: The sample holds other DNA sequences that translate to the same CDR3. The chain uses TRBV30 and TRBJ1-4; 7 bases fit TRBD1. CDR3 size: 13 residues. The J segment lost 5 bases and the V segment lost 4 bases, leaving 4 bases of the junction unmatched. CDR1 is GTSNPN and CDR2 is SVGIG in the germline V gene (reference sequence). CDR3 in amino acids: CAWKGQPNEKLFF. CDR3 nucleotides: TGTGCCTGGAAGGGACAGCCGAATGAAAAACTGTTTTTT.

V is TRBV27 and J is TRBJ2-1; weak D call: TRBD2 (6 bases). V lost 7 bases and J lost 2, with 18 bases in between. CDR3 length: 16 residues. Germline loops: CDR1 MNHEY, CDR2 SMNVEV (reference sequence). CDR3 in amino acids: CASMLSGGDPYNEQFF. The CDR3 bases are TGTGCCAGCATGCTTAGCGGTGGAGACCCCTACAATGAGCAGTTCTTC.